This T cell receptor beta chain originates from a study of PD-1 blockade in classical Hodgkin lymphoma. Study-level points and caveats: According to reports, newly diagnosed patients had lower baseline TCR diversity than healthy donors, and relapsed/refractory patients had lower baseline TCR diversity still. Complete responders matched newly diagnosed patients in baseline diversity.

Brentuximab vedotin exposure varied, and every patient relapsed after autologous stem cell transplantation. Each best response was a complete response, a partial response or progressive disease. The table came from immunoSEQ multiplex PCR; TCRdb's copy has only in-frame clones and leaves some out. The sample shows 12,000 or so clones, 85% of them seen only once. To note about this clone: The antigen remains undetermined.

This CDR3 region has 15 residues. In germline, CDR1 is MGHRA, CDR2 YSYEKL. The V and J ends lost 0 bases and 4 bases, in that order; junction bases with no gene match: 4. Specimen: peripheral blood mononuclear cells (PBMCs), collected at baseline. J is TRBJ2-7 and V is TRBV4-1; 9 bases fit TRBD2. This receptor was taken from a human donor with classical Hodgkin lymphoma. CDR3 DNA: TGCGCCAGCAGCCAAGAGGGACTAGCTGATTACGAGCAGTACTTC. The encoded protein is CASSQEGLADYEQYF.